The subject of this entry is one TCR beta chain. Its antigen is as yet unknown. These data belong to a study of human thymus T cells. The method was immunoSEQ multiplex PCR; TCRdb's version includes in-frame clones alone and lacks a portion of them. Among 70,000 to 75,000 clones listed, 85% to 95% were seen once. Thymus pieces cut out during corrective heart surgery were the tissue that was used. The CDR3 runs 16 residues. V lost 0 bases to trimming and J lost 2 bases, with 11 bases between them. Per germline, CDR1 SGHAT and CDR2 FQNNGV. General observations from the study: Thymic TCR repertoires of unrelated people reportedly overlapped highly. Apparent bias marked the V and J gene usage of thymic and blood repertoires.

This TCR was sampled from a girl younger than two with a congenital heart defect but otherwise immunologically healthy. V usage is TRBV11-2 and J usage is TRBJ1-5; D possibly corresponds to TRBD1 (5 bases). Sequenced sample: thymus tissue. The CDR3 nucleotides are TGTGCCAGCAGCTTAGATCCAGGGATTGGCAATCAGCCCCAGCATTTT. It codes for CASSLDPGIGNQPQHF.